Listed here are 16 T cell receptor beta chains from one sample, sequenced in a study of cytomegalovirus exposure and HLA in healthy donors. Only in-frame clones appear in the TCRdb table, and some are missing; sequencing was by immunoSEQ multiplex PCR. The table lists hundreds of thousands of clones, about nine tenths of them singletons. The sequenced sample was PBMCs. These receptors were taken from a woman between 18 and 29 years old in good health and CMV-seronegative.

CDR3 sequence: CASSQETGLGAEKLFF. CDR3 in DNA: TGTGCCAGCAGCCAGGAGACAGGGCTCGGCGCTGAAAAACTGTTTTTT. The V and J genes are TRBV7-9 and TRBJ1-4, with 7 bases matching TRBD1. CDR1 SEHNR and CDR2 FQNEAQ come from the germline V gene (reference sequence). J was trimmed by 7 bases and V by 5 bases; bases with no gene match: 13. The CDR3 spans 16 residues.

V and J are TRBV7-9 and TRBJ2-7, with D possibly TRBD1 on 5 matching bases. The CDR3 totals 14 residues. Germline-derived CDR1 and CDR2 are SEHNR and FQNEAQ (reference sequence). V was shortened by 0 bases and J by 3 bases, with 9 bases between the two germline ends. CDR3 loop: CASSLAGVYYEQYF. The CDR3 region has the DNA TGTGCCAGCAGCTTAGCAGGGGTCTACTACGAGCAGTACTTC.

This sequence joins TRBV7-8 and TRBJ2-3, with D perhaps matching TRBD1 (5 bases). The ends were cut back, 5 bases at V and 6 bases at J, with 9 bases in the middle. The CDR3 has 12 amino acids. The germline CDR1 and CDR2 sequences are SGHVS and FQNEAQ. CDR3 nucleotides: TGTGCCAGCAGCCAGACAGCGGATACGCAGTATTTT. This translates into CASSQTADTQYF.

J is TRBJ2-1 and V is TRBV27; possible D gene TRBD2, 5 bases. Trimming left V 11 bases short and J 6 bases short, with 14 bases between. Germline loops: CDR1 MNHEY, CDR2 SMNVEV (reference sequence). The CDR3 loop spans 12 amino acids. DNA for the CDR3: TGTGCCGTTGCAGCAGGAGGCAATGAGCAGTTCTTC. It is translated as CAVAAGGNEQFF.

V is TRBV5-1 and J is TRBJ2-3; D call uncertain. Germline loops: CDR1 SGHRS, CDR2 YFSETQ. V lost 0 bases to trimming and J lost 3 bases, with 11 bases between them. The CDR3 extends over 15 amino acids. The DNA for the CDR3 is TGCGCCAGCAGCTTGGCAGGCCCTTGGACAGATACGCAGTATTTT. Translated: CASSLAGPWTDTQYF.

A few counts support this clone. The J gene is TRBJ1-3, the V gene TRBV4-1; D possibly corresponds to TRBD1 (5 bases). Germline CDR1 MGHRA, CDR2 YSYEKL. Trimming removed 4 bases at V and 1 base at J, with 23 bases between. The CDR3 runs to 19 residues. CDR3 in DNA: TGCGCCAGCAGCCGAATGGACGGACGGGAGGGACGGTCTGGAAACACCATATATTTT. Translating it yields CASSRMDGREGRSGNTIYF.

V and J are TRBV5-8 and TRBJ1-2; D possibly corresponds to TRBD1 (5 bases). Germline loops: CDR1 SGHTS, CDR2 YDEGEE. V dropped 4 bases and J dropped 2 bases, with 15 bases sitting between them. The CDR3 totals 15 residues. The chain's CDR3 is CASSLEATVNYGYTF. DNA of the CDR3: TGTGCCAGCAGCCTGGAGGCGACAGTAAACTATGGCTACACCTTC.

V and J are TRBV7-3 and TRBJ2-6; 12 nucleotides align to TRBD1. V lost 1 base to trimming and J lost 4 bases; unmatched junction nucleotides: 2. The CDR3 is made up of 17 amino acids. Germline V gene sequence: CDR1 SGHTA, CDR2 FQGTGA. This CDR3 is CASSLRDRGPGANVLTF. In DNA form, the CDR3 reads TGTGCCAGCAGCTTAAGGGACAGGGGGCCAGGGGCCAACGTCCTGACTTTC. Complete variable domain (other parts from reference TRBV7-3 and TRBJ2-6): GAGVSQTPSNKVTEKGKYVELRCDPISGHTALYWYRQSLGQGPEFLIYFQGTGAADDSGLPNDRFFAVRPEGSVSTLKIQRTERGDSAVYLCASSLRDRGPGANVLTFGAGSRLTVL.

The chain employs TRBV7-3 and TRBJ2-1, with 14 nucleotides matching TRBD2. There are 16 residues in the CDR3. Germline V lookup: CDR1 SGHTA, CDR2 FQGTGA. Losses at the gene ends were 2 bases for V and 8 bases for J; bases not matched to a gene: 5. The CDR3 loop is CASSLGTSGRSHEQFF. CDR3 nucleotide sequence: TGTGCCAGCAGCTTAGGGACTAGCGGGAGAAGCCATGAGCAGTTCTTC.

This chain connects TRBV19 to TRBJ1-1, with D hard to call. The CDR3 contains 13 residues. V was pared by 1 base and J by 4 bases, with 7 bases between. The germline V gene has CDR1 LNHDA and CDR2 SQIVND (reference sequence). CDR3 sequence reads: CASSIVPVTEAFF. CDR3 bases: TGTGCCAGTAGTATAGTACCGGTCACTGAAGCTTTCTTT.

This clone was seen a single time. V usage is TRBV20-1 and J usage is TRBJ1-1; D call uncertain. From germline, CDR1 is DFQATT and CDR2 SNEGSKA (reference sequence). This CDR3 is built from 11 residues. Trimming left V 1 base short and J 10 bases short, with 10 bases between. CDR3 in amino acids: CSARAPLLAFF. As DNA, the CDR3 is TGCAGTGCTAGAGCCCCACTACTAGCTTTCTTT.

The chain combines TRBV4-2 with TRBJ2-7, with 8 bases identical to TRBD1. With V trimmed by 4 bases and J by 1 base, 6 bases remained unmatched. Per the germline V gene, CDR1 is LGHNA and CDR2 is YNFKEQ. The CDR3 loop spans 15 amino acids. CDR3 loop: CASSRSTGESYEQYF. The DNA of the CDR3 is TGTGCCAGCAGCCGGTCGACAGGGGAGTCCTACGAGCAGTACTTC.

V gene TRBV19 combines with J gene TRBJ1-5; 7 nucleotides line up with TRBD1. V was pared by 9 bases and J by 2 bases, with 7 bases of the junction left unmatched. From germline, CDR1 is LNHDA and CDR2 SQIVND (reference sequence). The CDR3 runs 14 residues. Here the CDR3 DNA reads TGTGCCAGCAGAGACAGGGCGGGCAATCAGCCCCAGCATTTT. This encodes CASRDRAGNQPQHF.

This chain joins TRBV15 and TRBJ2-1; 8 bases fit TRBD1. Germline assignment: CDR1 LNHNV and CDR2 YYDKDF (reference sequence). The CDR3 is made up of 13 amino acids. Germline trimming cut 1 base from V and 7 bases from J; bases unmatched to any gene: 0. The CDR3 DNA reads as TGTGCCACCAGCAGAGGGACAGGGAATGAGCAGTTCTTC. This translates into CATSRGTGNEQFF.

The J gene is TRBJ2-5, the V gene TRBV4-1; 9 bases line up with TRBD2. Germline CDR1 is MGHRA and CDR2 is YSYEKL. The ends lost 1 base at V and 1 base at J; junction bases unmatched: 7. This CDR3 region has 17 residues. CDR3 coding DNA: TGCGCCAGCAGCCAAGTCCCGGCTAGCGGGACCCAAGAGACCCAGTACTTC. Amino acids: CASSQVPASGTQETQYF.

The rearrangement joins TRBV19 to TRBJ2-7, with a weak D call TRBD2 (6 bases). CDR1 LNHDA and CDR2 SQIVND come from the germline V gene (reference sequence). V shed 4 bases and J shed 0 bases, with 13 bases lying between them. The CDR3 runs 15 residues. The CDR3, as DNA: TGTGCCAGTAGTACGGGACTGCTAAGCTCCTACGAGCAGTACTTC. Translated, it gives CASSTGLLSSYEQYF.